This T cell receptor beta chain stems from a study of blood T cell repertoires in COVID-19. Study-wide context: COVID-19 samples from acute and convalescent phases originated in the United States, Italy and Spain.

The CDR3 is 18 residues long. Between the trimmed V and J ends, which lost 4 bases and 0 bases, there was a span of 22 bases. CDR1 is SGHRS, CDR2 YFSETQ, per germline. Per the original methods: Nucleated cell number was recorded as an estimate derived from reference gene primer amplification. Assay used: immunoSEQ multiplex PCR; TCRdb lists only in-frame clones, some missing. V and J calls and clone size are those listed in that table; D and trimming were worked out from the DNA. This table has 80,000 to 85,000 clones, under 90% appearing once. The TCR sequence derives from a human donor in a cohort sampled during active COVID-19. The V gene is TRBV5-1, the J gene TRBJ1-1, with D possibly being TRBD1 (6 bases). The material sequenced was peripheral blood. CDR3 in DNA: TGCGCCAGCAGCGCCAACCCGCGCAACAGGGACATGAACACTGAAGCTTTCTTT. As protein: CASSANPRNRDMNTEAFF.